Listed below are T cell receptor beta chains from one sample, sequenced in a study of blood T cell repertoires in COVID-19. Generated by immunoSEQ multiplex PCR, the TCRdb table keeps only in-frame clones and is missing some. Altogether 99,000 or so clones are present, roughly 76% being singletons, with the ten largest covering over 9%. Sequenced sample: peripheral blood. The receptors were gathered from a woman in her sixties or seventies with acute or convalescent COVID-19. CDR3s include the opening cysteine and the closing phenylalanine or tryptophan. The D gene is left open where the match is weak. Some rows have no size entry. The others give once, few or many, or a class for an expanded clone.

CDR3aa,CDR3nt,j_gene,d_gene,abundance,v_gene
CASSLPGGNQPQHF,TGTGCCAGCAGTTTACCGGGGGGCAATCAGCCCCAGCATTTT,TRBJ1-5,NA,few,TRBV28
CASSQVRSYGYTF,TGTGCCAGCAGCCAAGTGCGGTCCTATGGCTACACCTTC,TRBJ1-2,NA,NA,TRBV3-1/TRBV3-2
CASSLVRQGAGGYTF,TGTGCCAGCAGCTTGGTGCGACAGGGGGCAGGTGGCTACACCTTC,TRBJ1-2,TRBD1,NA,TRBV5-6
CSARRGQDTGELFF,TGCAGCGCTCGTAGGGGGCAGGACACCGGGGAGCTGTTTTTT,TRBJ2-2,TRBD1,NA,TRBV29-1
CASSPTPTGTGGGSGANVLTF,TGTGCCAGCTCCCCAACACCGACAGGGACAGGGGGGGGCTCTGGGGCCAACGTCCTGACTTTC,TRBJ2-6,TRBD1,NA,TRBV9
CATSRKLAGGPNEQFF,TGTGCCACCAGCAGAAAACTAGCGGGAGGGCCCAATGAGCAGTTCTTC,TRBJ2-1,TRBD2,NA,TRBV15
CASNNPGGEADTQYF,TGTGCCAGTAACAACCCAGGGGGCGAGGCAGATACGCAGTATTTT,TRBJ2-3,TRBD1,NA,TRBV19
CASRGQGNQPQHF,TGTGCCAGCAGGGGACAGGGGAATCAGCCCCAGCATTTT,TRBJ1-5,TRBD1,NA,TRBV6-5
CAWSVGQGPSWAFF,TGTGCCTGGAGTGTTGGACAGGGGCCATCCTGGGCTTTCTTT,TRBJ1-1,TRBD1,NA,TRBV30
CASSPRQDSKLFF,TGTGCCAGCAGTCCTCGACAGGATTCAAAACTGTTTTTT,TRBJ1-4,NA,NA,TRBV12-3/TRBV12-4
CASSLSPGLNQPQHF,TGCGCCAGCAGCTTGTCTCCGGGACTCAATCAGCCCCAGCATTTT,TRBJ1-5,NA,NA,TRBV5-1
CASSLEAGQNYEQYF,TGTGCCAGCAGCTTAGAGGCGGGACAGAACTACGAGCAGTACTTC,TRBJ2-7,NA,NA,TRBV7-6
CASSPTGAPVEQYF,TGTGCCAGCAGCCCGACAGGGGCTCCGGTCGAGCAGTACTTC,TRBJ2-7,TRBD1,once,TRBV3-1/TRBV3-2
CASLPEWADTNYGYTF,TGTGCCAGCCTACCTGAGTGGGCAGATACTAACTATGGCTACACCTTC,TRBJ1-2,NA,NA,TRBV6-6
CASTITVTYGYTF,TGTGCCAGCACCATCACAGTAACCTATGGCTACACCTTC,TRBJ1-2,NA,NA,TRBV19
CATSDGTGDRAFF,TGTGCCACCAGTGATGGGACAGGGGATAGGGCTTTCTTT,TRBJ1-1,TRBD1,NA,TRBV24-1
CASGLGDRGKVFTRNQPQHF,TGTGCTAGTGGTTTGGGGGACAGGGGGAAAGTATTTACTCGAAATCAGCCCCAGCATTTT,TRBJ1-5,TRBD1,NA,TRBV12-5
CASSIGEAGAGYTF,TGTGCCAGTAGTATAGGTGAAGCAGGGGCCGGCTACACCTTC,TRBJ1-2,NA,NA,TRBV19
CSVLPWEGLNYGYTF,TGCAGCGTCTTGCCTTGGGAGGGACTTAACTATGGCTACACCTTC,TRBJ1-2,NA,NA,TRBV29-1
CASSQDGGGTYEQYF,TGTGCCAGCAGCCAAGATGGGGGGGGCACCTACGAGCAGTACTTC,TRBJ2-7,NA,NA,TRBV4-2
CASSLGTGGFTDTQYF,TGTGCCAGCAGCCTTGGGACAGGGGGCTTCACAGATACGCAGTATTTT,TRBJ2-3,TRBD1,NA,TRBV7-2
CASSQDAGDHQPQHF,TGTGCCAGCAGCCAAGACGCAGGGGATCATCAGCCCCAGCATTTT,TRBJ1-5,NA,once,TRBV3-1/TRBV3-2
CASSGDSGYGYTF,TGTGCCAGCAGTGGGGACAGTGGCTATGGCTACACCTTC,TRBJ1-2,TRBD1,NA,TRBV2
CASSLVNTEAFF,TGTGCCAGCAGCTTAGTAAACACTGAAGCTTTCTTT,TRBJ1-1,NA,few,TRBV7-2
CASSLGQEDMNTEAFF,TGTGCCAGCAGTTTAGGACAGGAGGACATGAACACTGAAGCTTTCTTT,TRBJ1-1,TRBD1,NA,TRBV28